This TCR beta chain was identified in a study of T cell responses to AZD1222 COVID-19 vaccine. Study-wide background: Second doses that came at about 4 or about 12 weeks were put together.

The junction had 4 bases not matched to a gene; V was cut back by 6 bases and J by 5 bases. Germline assignment: CDR1 MRHNA and CDR2 SNTAGT. This CDR3 has 13 residues. Profiled with immunoSEQ multiplex PCR; TCRdb holds only in-frame clones, not every one. The top ten clones hold less than 9.5% of a sample with tens of thousands of clones, about 90% of them seen once. Findings and caveats of the study: Spike-wide coverage was observed for vaccine-associated CD4 TCRs, with dominant responses at 160-218 and 743-854. After the peak T cell response, and only then, were repertoires sampled.

The table lists this clone with a few counts. The antigen remains unidentified. This clonotype originated in an adult in good health. Source: peripheral blood, taken on day 0 of AZD1222 vaccination. V usage is TRBV6-4 and J usage is TRBJ2-3; 8 nucleotides match TRBD2. The CDR3 region has the DNA TGTGCCAGCAGCGGGAGGGCCGAAGATACGCAGTATTTT. Protein sequence: CASSGRAEDTQYF.